Ten or more counts support the clone carrying this T cell receptor (beta chain). Its specificity is unknown. The sample is drawn from a study of regulatory T cells in long-lasting Graves disease. The wider study: Persistent cases took antithyroid drugs over 5 years and stayed TSH receptor antibody positive. Study results and limitations: Persistent patients shared more public clonotypes (2,741) than new patients (about 960). The study found TRBV28, TRBJ1-2 and TRBJ2-5 favored in persistent disease.

Time point in this sample: persistent/refractory GD, antithyroid drugs over 5 years with positive TRAb. PBMCs provided the RNA from which the TCR library was made. EDTA tubes collected approximately 10 milliliters of peripheral blood. The germline gives CDR1 SGHAT, CDR2 FQNNGV. This CDR3 has 14 residues. Trimming took 4 bases from V and 11 from J, leaving 15 bases between them. Researchers made TCR beta libraries by using iRepertoire HTBI primers and running Arm-PCR on CDR3 regions. MiXCR, applied by TCRdb to the multiplex PCR reads, yields one record per CDR3 protein. This sample carries roughly 490,000 distinct CDR3 sequences, about 20% of them seen once, and the ten largest clones take about an eighth.

Sequencing used peripheral blood mononuclear cells (PBMCs), obtained when the disease was refractory, from a patient treated with antithyroid drugs. The sequence was obtained from a female donor with Graves disease. The chain employs TRBV11-2 and TRBJ1-6, with D tentatively TRBD1 (5 bases). Here the CDR3 reads CASSSGTWGAPLHF. The CDR3 DNA reads as TGTGCCAGCAGCTCAGGGACCTGGGGAGCACCCCTCCACTTT.